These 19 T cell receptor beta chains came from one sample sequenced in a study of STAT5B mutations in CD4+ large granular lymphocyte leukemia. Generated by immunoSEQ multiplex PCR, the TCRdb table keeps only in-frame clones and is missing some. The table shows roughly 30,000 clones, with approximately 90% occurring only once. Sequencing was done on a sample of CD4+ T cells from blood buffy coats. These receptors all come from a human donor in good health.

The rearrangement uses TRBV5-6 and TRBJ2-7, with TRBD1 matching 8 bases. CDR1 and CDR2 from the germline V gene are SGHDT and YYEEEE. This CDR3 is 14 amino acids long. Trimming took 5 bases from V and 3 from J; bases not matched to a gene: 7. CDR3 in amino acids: CASSIAGGHYEQYF. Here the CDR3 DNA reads TGTGCCAGCAGTATTGCAGGGGGCCACTACGAGCAGTACTTC.

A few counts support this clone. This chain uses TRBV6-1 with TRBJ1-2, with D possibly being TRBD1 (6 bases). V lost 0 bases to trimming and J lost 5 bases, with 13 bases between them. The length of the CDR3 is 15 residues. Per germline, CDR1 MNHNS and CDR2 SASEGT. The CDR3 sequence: CASSEAAQGTYGYTF. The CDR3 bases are TGTGCCAGCAGTGAAGCCGCTCAGGGGACGTATGGCTACACCTTC.

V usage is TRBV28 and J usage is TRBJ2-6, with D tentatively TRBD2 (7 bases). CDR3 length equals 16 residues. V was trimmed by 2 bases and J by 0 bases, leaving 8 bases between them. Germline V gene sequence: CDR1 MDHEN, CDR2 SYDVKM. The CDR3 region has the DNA TGTGCCAGCAGTTTAGGGGGGGCCTCTGGGGCCAACGTCCTGACTTTC. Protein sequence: CASSLGGASGANVLTF.

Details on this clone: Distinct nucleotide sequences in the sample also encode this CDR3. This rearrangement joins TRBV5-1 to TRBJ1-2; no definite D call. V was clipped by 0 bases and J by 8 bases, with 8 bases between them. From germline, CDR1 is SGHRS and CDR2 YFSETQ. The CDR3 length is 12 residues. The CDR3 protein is CASSLDRYGYTF. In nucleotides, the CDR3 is TGCGCCAGCAGCTTGGACAGATACGGCTACACCTTC.

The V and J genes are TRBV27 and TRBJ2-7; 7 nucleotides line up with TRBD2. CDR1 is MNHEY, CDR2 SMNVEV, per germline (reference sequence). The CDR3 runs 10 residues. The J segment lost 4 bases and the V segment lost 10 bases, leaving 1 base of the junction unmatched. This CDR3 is CAIGRYEQYF. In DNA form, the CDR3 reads TGTGCCATCGGGAGGTACGAGCAGTACTTC.

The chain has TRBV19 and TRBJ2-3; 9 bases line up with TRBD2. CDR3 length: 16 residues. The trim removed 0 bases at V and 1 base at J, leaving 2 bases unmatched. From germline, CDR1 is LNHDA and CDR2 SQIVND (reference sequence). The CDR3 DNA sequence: TGTGCCAGTAGTATAGATTGGACTAGCGGCACAGATACGCAGTATTTT. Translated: CASSIDWTSGTDTQYF.

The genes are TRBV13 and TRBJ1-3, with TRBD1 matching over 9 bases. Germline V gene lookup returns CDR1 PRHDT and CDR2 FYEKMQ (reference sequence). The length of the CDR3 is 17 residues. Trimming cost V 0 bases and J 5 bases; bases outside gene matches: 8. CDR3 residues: CASSLGLGTGLRNTIYF. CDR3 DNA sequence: TGTGCCAGCAGCTTAGGCCTGGGGACAGGGCTTAGAAACACCATATATTTT. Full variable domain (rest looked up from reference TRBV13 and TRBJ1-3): AAGVIQSPRHLIKEKRETATLKCYPIPRHDTVYWYQQGPGQDPQFLISFYEKMQSDKGSIPDRFSAQQFSDYHSELNMSSLELGDSALYFCASSLGLGTGLRNTIYFGEGSWLTVV.

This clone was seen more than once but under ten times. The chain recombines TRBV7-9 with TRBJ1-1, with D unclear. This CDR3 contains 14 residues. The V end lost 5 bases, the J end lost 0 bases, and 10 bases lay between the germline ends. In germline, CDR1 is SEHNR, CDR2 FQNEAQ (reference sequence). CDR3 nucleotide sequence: TGTGCCAGCAGCGTAAGGGATATGAACACTGAAGCTTTCTTT. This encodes CASSVRDMNTEAFF.

The CDR3: CASGDESHNEQFF. In DNA, the CDR3 is TGTGCCAGTGGGGATGAAAGTCACAATGAGCAGTTCTTC. V usage is TRBV6-5 and J usage is TRBJ2-1, with D hard to call. Between the trimmed V and J ends, which lost 9 bases and 5 bases, there was a span of 14 bases. Germline assignment: CDR1 MNHEY and CDR2 SVGAGI. This CDR3 contains 13 residues.

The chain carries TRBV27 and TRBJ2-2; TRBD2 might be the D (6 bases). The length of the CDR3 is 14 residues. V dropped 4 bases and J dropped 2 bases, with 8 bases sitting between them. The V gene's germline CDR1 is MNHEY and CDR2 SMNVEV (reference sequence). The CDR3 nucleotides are TGTGCCAGCAGTTCTGGACTAAACACCGGGGAGCTGTTTTTT. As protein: CASSSGLNTGELFF.

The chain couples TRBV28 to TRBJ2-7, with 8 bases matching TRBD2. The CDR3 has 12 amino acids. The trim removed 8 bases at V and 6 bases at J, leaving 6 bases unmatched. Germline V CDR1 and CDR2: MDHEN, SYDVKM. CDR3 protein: CASGIAGLEQYF. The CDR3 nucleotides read TGTGCCAGCGGCATAGCGGGACTCGAGCAGTACTTC.

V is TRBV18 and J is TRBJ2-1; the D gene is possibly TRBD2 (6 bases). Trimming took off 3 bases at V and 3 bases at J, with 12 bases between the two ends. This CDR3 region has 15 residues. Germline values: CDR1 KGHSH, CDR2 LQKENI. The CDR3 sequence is CASSPLEGNYNEQFF. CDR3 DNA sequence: TGTGCCAGCTCACCGTTGGAGGGAAACTACAATGAGCAGTTCTTC.

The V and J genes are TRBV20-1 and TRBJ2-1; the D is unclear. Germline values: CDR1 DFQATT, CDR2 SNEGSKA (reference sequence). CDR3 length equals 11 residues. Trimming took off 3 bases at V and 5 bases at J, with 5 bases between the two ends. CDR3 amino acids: CSASQHNEQFF. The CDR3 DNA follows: TGCAGTGCTAGCCAGCACAATGAGCAGTTCTTC.

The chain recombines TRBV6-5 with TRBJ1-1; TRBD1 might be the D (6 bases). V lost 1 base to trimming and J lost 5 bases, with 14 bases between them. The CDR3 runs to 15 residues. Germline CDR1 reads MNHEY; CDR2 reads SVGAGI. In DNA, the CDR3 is TGTGCCAGCAGTTACTATCAGGGGAGGGGGACTGAAGCTTTCTTT. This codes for CASSYYQGRGTEAFF.

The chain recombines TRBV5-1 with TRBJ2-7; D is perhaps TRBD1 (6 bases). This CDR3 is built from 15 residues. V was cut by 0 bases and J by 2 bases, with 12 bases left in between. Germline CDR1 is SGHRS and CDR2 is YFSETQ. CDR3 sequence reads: CASSLEGNRAYEQYF. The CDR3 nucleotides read TGCGCCAGCAGCTTGGAAGGGAACAGGGCCTACGAGCAGTACTTC.

This chain's CDR3 is CASSYSLAGPTYEQYF. As DNA, the CDR3 is TGTGCCAGCAGTTACTCGCTAGCGGGGCCTACCTACGAGCAGTACTTC. The V call is TRBV6-7, the J call TRBJ2-7; 9 positions agree with TRBD2. TRBV6-7 is treated as an ORF (open reading frame) with a function not yet certain. The length of the CDR3 is 16 residues. After removal of 0 bases from V and 2 bases from J, the junction contained 5 bases not matched to a gene.

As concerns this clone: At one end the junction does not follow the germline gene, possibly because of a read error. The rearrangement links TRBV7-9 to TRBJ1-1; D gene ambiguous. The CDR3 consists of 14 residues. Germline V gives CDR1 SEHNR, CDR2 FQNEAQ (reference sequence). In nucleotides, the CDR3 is TGTGCCAGCAGCATAGCCGGATTGAACACTGAAGCTTTCTTT. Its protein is CASSIAGLNTEAFF.

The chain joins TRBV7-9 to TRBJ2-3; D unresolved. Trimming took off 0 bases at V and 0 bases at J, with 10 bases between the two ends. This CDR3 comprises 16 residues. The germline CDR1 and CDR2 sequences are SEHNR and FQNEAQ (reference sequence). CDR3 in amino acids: CASSLALVGSTDTQYF. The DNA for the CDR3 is TGTGCCAGCAGCTTAGCCCTAGTAGGGAGCACAGATACGCAGTATTTT.

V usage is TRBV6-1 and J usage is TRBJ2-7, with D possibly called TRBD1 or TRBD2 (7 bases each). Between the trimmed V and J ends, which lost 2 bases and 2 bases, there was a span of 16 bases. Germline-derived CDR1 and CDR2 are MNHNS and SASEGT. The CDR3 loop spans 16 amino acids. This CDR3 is CASSESAGTAPYEQYF. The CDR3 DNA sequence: TGTGCCAGCAGTGAATCAGCGGGGACAGCCCCCTACGAGCAGTACTTC.